This T cell receptor beta chain comes out of a study of T cell repertoires in ileal Crohn's disease. General observations from the study: Within the first postoperative year, endoscopy came at median about 7.3 months.

Notes on this clone: Its antigen is undetermined.

Looked up from germline, CDR1 is MNHNS and CDR2 is SASEGT. This CDR3 is 13 amino acids long. The germline V and J ends were trimmed by 4 bases and 0 bases, with 6 bases remaining between them. Time point here: neoterminal ileum biopsy at postoperative endoscopy, about 6 months after surgery. This table comes from immunoSEQ multiplex PCR, and its TCRdb copy is limited to in-frame clones, with some not included. Here the sample spans about 12,000 clones, more than 80% being singletons. The receptor comes from an adult with Crohn's disease. The J gene is TRBJ1-1, the V gene TRBV6-1; perhaps TRBD1 as D (6 bases). The sequencing sample was made of ileal tissue. The DNA for the CDR3 is TGTGCCAGCAGTGGGACAGTGAACACTGAAGCTTTCTTT. Protein product: CASSGTVNTEAFF.